This is a list of T cell receptor beta chains from one sample in a study of cytomegalovirus exposure and HLA in healthy donors. Method: immunoSEQ multiplex PCR; TCRdb's copy keeps in-frame clones and lacks some. The data hold 95,000 to 150,000 clones, with under 70% observed a single time. Source material: PBMCs. The receptors originated from a man in his late teens or twenties in good health and CMV-seronegative. Both conserved end residues are part of each CDR3. D genes are given only for firm matches. Not all rows give a size; the values are once, few, many and, for expanded clones, a class.

clone size	D gene	V gene	J gene	CDR3 length	CDR3 protein	CDR3 DNA
.	.	TRBV28	TRBJ2-7	12	CASTRGLYEQYF	TGTGCCAGCACTCGAGGACTTTACGAGCAGTACTTC
.	.	TRBV9	TRBJ1-4	16	CASSAPIGTTNEKLFF	TGTGCCAGCAGCGCACCCATCGGGACAACTAATGAAAAACTGTTTTTT
.	TRBD1	TRBV14	TRBJ2-1	16	CASSQFGQGAYNEQFF	TGTGCCAGCAGCCAATTCGGACAGGGAGCCTACAATGAGCAGTTCTTC
.	TRBD2	TRBV4-2	TRBJ2-7	17	CASSQPHDSSGRSEQYF	TGTGCCAGCAGCCAACCACACGACTCTAGCGGGAGAAGTGAGCAGTACTTC
few	.	TRBV7-9	TRBJ2-7	14	CASSSADSPYEQYF	TGTGCCAGCAGCTCCGCGGACAGCCCCTACGAGCAGTACTTC
few	.	TRBV27	TRBJ2-7	13	CASSSQGNYEQYF	TGTGCCAGCAGTTCCCAGGGTAACTACGAGCAGTACTTC
.	.	TRBV5-1	TRBJ2-1	15	CASSSTGSSYNEQFF	TGCGCCAGCAGCTCCACAGGGAGCTCCTACAATGAGCAGTTCTTC
.	.	TRBV6-6	TRBJ1-5	14	CASSYPRVSQPQHF	TGTGCCAGCAGTTATCCGAGGGTCAGTCAGCCCCAGCATTTT
once	.	TRBV6-5	TRBJ1-2	13	CASTRQIGRGYTF	TGTGCCAGCACTAGACAGATCGGTCGCGGCTACACCTTC
.	.	TRBV7-2	TRBJ2-3	17	CASSPRRVPTSTDTQYF	TGTGCCAGCAGCCCACGTCGGGTTCCTACTAGCACAGATACGCAGTATTTT
.	TRBD1	TRBV7-9	TRBJ2-1	13	CASSWDRYNEQFF	TGTGCCAGCAGCTGGGACAGATACAATGAGCAGTTCTTC
.	TRBD1	TRBV19	TRBJ1-1	16	CASTPFARQGNTEAFF	TGTGCCAGTACCCCATTCGCGAGACAGGGAAACACTGAAGCTTTCTTT
once	.	TRBV9	TRBJ1-2	12	CASSSQVYGYTF	TGTGCCAGCAGCTCCCAGGTCTATGGCTACACCTTC
few	TRBD1	TRBV7-9	TRBJ1-1	16	CASSLPRQGGNTEAFF	TGTGCCAGCAGCTTACCACGACAGGGAGGGAACACTGAAGCTTTCTTT
once	TRBD1	TRBV27	TRBJ1-3	18	CASRPPGQGRSGGNTIYF	TGTGCCAGCAGACCCCCGGGACAGGGACGTAGCGGAGGAAACACCATATATTTT
.	TRBD1	TRBV7-6	TRBJ2-5	15	CASSSVTGGGETQYF	TGTGCCAGCAGCTCCGTGACAGGGGGAGGAGAGACCCAGTACTTC
.	.	TRBV27	TRBJ1-5	12	CASSLPGEPQHF	TGTGCCAGCAGTTTACCAGGGGAGCCCCAGCATTTT
.	.	TRBV19	TRBJ2-3	15	CASSIGLQLTDTQYF	TGTGCCAGTAGTATAGGATTACAGCTCACAGATACGCAGTATTTT
.	TRBD2	TRBV5-1	TRBJ2-3	21	CASSFLIRGLAGEGSTDTQYF	TGCGCCAGCAGCTTTCTCATCCGGGGACTAGCGGGAGAAGGGAGCACAGATACGCAGTATTTT
.	.	TRBV28	TRBJ2-7	14	CASSFATSRYEQYF	TGTGCCAGCAGTTTCGCGACTAGTCGCTACGAGCAGTACTTC
once	.	TRBV14	TRBJ2-7	11	CASSLAYEQYF	TGTGCCAGCAGTCTTGCCTACGAGCAGTACTTC
.	.	TRBV10-3	TRBJ2-3	12	CAIRTATDTQYF	TGTGCCATCAGGACAGCCACAGATACGCAGTATTTT
.	TRBD2	TRBV6-6	TRBJ2-1	16	CASSYGTRSIWSEQFF	TGTGCCAGCAGTTATGGGACTAGGTCCATTTGGAGTGAGCAGTTCTTC
few	TRBD2	TRBV7-3	TRBJ2-2	16	CASSLWGLVNTGELFF	TGTGCCAGCAGCCTTTGGGGACTAGTAAACACCGGGGAGCTGTTTTTT
.	TRBD1	TRBV5-1	TRBJ2-1	17	CASSLVLTGVVSHEQFF	TGCGCCAGCAGCTTGGTTCTAACAGGGGTGGTCTCGCATGAGCAGTTCTTC
.	TRBD1	TRBV5-1	TRBJ2-7	14	CASSARRQGHEQYF	TGCGCCAGCAGCGCACGACGACAGGGCCACGAGCAGTACTTC
once	.	TRBV5-6	TRBJ1-3	13	CASLDISGNTIYF	TGTGCCAGCCTTGACATCTCTGGAAACACCATATATTTT
.	.	TRBV19	TRBJ1-1	13	CASSIRGSTEAFF	TGTGCCAGTAGTATAAGGGGGAGCACTGAAGCTTTCTTT
.	.	TRBV7-9	TRBJ2-5	10	CASSSETQYF	TGTGCCAGCAGCTCGGAGACCCAGTACTTC
once	.	TRBV9	TRBJ2-1	13	CASSVDYYNEQFF	TGTGCCAGCAGCGTAGACTATTACAATGAGCAGTTCTTC
few	TRBD1	TRBV25-1	TRBJ1-3	14	CASRKQGAGNTIYF	TGTGCCAGCCGTAAACAGGGGGCTGGAAACACCATATATTTT
.	TRBD1	TRBV5-1	TRBJ2-7	15	CASSLEGQGLDEQYF	TGCGCCAGCAGCTTAGAAGGACAGGGCTTGGACGAGCAGTACTTT
.	TRBD1	TRBV7-7	TRBJ2-5	16	CASSLIGTGDVETQYF	TGTGCCAGCAGCTTAATAGGGACAGGGGACGTAGAGACCCAGTACTTC
.	TRBD1	TRBV6-1	TRBJ1-2	12	CASSYRGEGYTF	TGTGCCAGCAGCTACAGGGGCGAGGGCTACACCTTC
.	.	TRBV4-1	TRBJ1-1	12	CASSQAGREAFF	TGCGCCAGCAGCCAGGCGGGCCGTGAAGCTTTCTTT
.	.	TRBV2	TRBJ2-3	15	CASSEDWISTDTQYF	TGTGCCAGCAGTGAGGACTGGATATCCACAGATACGCAGTATTTT
.	TRBD1	TRBV5-1	TRBJ2-2	15	CASSILGQASGELFF	TGCGCCAGCAGCATCTTGGGACAGGCGTCCGGGGAGCTGTTTTTT
.	.	TRBV2	TRBJ1-1	14	CASPPSNENTEAFF	TGTGCCAGCCCCCCATCTAATGAGAACACTGAAGCTTTCTTT
.	.	TRBV5-1	TRBJ1-3	20	CASSLAWGRQLNSSGNTIYF	TGCGCCAGCAGCTTGGCCTGGGGCAGGCAACTGAACAGCTCTGGAAACACCATATATTTT
few	.	TRBV9	TRBJ1-1	13	CATSKGVGTEAFF	TGTGCCACCTCTAAGGGGGTTGGCACTGAAGCTTTCTTT
.	.	TRBV28	TRBJ2-7	14	CASSSPDGTYEQYF	TGTGCCAGCAGTTCCCCCGACGGGACTTACGAGCAGTACTTC
.	TRBD1	TRBV10-1	TRBJ1-1	13	CASSRTGGTEAFF	TGCGCCAGCAGTAGGACAGGGGGCACTGAAGCTTTCTTT
.	TRBD1	TRBV5-1	TRBJ2-2	16	CASSLLGQPNTGELFF	TGCGCCAGCAGCCTTTTGGGACAGCCTAACACCGGGGAGCTGTTTTTT
.	.	TRBV7-2	TRBJ2-2	13	CASSSRRAGELFF	TGTGCCAGCAGCTCTCGCAGGGCCGGGGAGCTGTTTTTT
.	TRBD1	TRBV28	TRBJ1-3	15	CASGDRGPSGNTIYF	TGTGCCAGCGGGGACAGGGGGCCCTCTGGAAACACCATATATTTT
few	TRBD1	TRBV19	TRBJ2-5	13	CASGQGDGETQYF	TGTGCCAGTGGGCAGGGGGATGGGGAGACCCAGTACTTC
few	TRBD1	TRBV5-1	TRBJ2-7	14	CASSLPGQPRRKYF	TGCGCCAGCAGCTTACCGGGACAGCCTCGACGAAAGTACTTC
.	TRBD2	TRBV4-1	TRBJ2-1	17	CASSQEGFERGFNEQFF	TGCGCCAGCAGCCAAGAGGGTTTCGAGCGGGGGTTCAATGAGCAGTTCTTC
few	TRBD1	TRBV19	TRBJ1-1	13	CASGGQVRTEAFF	TGTGCCAGTGGGGGACAGGTTAGGACTGAAGCTTTCTTT
.	.	TRBV19	TRBJ2-6	18	CASKQGSQVLSGANVLTF	TGTGCCAGTAAACAGGGCTCCCAAGTCCTCTCTGGGGCCAACGTCCTGACTTTC
.	TRBD1	TRBV7-8	TRBJ2-7	15	CASSPGTGSAYEQYF	TGTGCCAGCAGCCCAGGGACAGGGTCGGCCTACGAGCAGTACTTC
.	TRBD2	TRBV7-9	TRBJ2-1	16	CASSLLPGLAGNGQFF	TGTGCCAGCAGCTTATTACCGGGCCTAGCGGGAAATGGGCAGTTCTTC
.	TRBD2	TRBV6-5	TRBJ2-1	14	CASSWASGGDEQFF	TGTGCCAGCAGTTGGGCTAGCGGAGGCGATGAGCAGTTCTTC
.	.	TRBV29-1	TRBJ2-7	11	CSVEANYEQYF	TGCAGCGTTGAAGCTAATTACGAGCAGTACTTC
.	.	TRBV7-6	TRBJ1-2	16	CASSLNRDRENYGYTF	TGTGCCAGCAGCTTAAACAGGGATCGCGAGAACTATGGCTACACCTTC
once	.	TRBV5-1	TRBJ2-1	19	CASSLADAAGRPDYNEQFF	TGCGCCAGCAGCTTGGCCGACGCCGCAGGCCGCCCGGATTACAATGAGCAGTTCTTC
.	.	TRBV5-4	TRBJ2-7	17	CASSLGTGSVRVYEQYF	TGTGCCAGCAGCTTGGGAACGGGTTCTGTCAGAGTCTACGAGCAGTACTTC
once	.	TRBV28	TRBJ2-7	13	CASTAGGTYEQYF	TGTGCCAGCACCGCCGGGGGAACCTACGAGCAGTACTTC
.	TRBD1	TRBV13	TRBJ1-4	18	CASSLSWEGQGRSGKLFF	TGTGCCAGCAGCTTAAGTTGGGAAGGACAGGGGAGATCTGGAAAACTGTTTTTT